This T cell receptor beta chain is drawn from a study of neoadjuvant anti-PD-1 for oral cavity cancer. This CDR3 has 13 amino acids. Germline CDR1 SGHRS, CDR2 YFSETQ. V lost 0 bases and J 1 base, leaving 5 bases between the germline ends. Clones were sequenced by immunoSEQ multiplex PCR, and TCRdb holds only the in-frame ones, with some missing. The sample lists 75,000 to 100,000 clones, 70% to 85% seen once, with around 3% in the top ten. These newly diagnosed stage II-IVA oral cavity squamous cell carcinoma patients had no prior systemic or radiation treatment. This clone was counted only a few times. What it binds is unknown. Findings and limits, study-wide: Higher pretreatment Treg/Th17 ratios tracked higher pretreatment blood clonality.

The chain recombines TRBV5-1 with TRBJ2-7; D gene ambiguous. The sequences come from PBMCs, collected before nivolumab (anti-PD-1) treatment. The sequence was obtained from a person aged 35 to 85 with oral cavity squamous cell carcinoma. The CDR3 region has the DNA TGCGCCAGCAGCTTGGATGGTTCCTACGAGCAGTACTTC. This sequence encodes CASSLDGSYEQYF. Using reference TRBV5-1 and TRBJ2-7 for the parts outside the CDR3, the full variable domain is KAGVTQTPRYLIKTRGQQVTLSCSPISGHRSVSWYQQTPGQGLQFLFEYFSETQRNKGNFPGRFSGRQFSNSRSEMNVSTLELGDSALYLCASSLDGSYEQYFGPGTRLTVT.